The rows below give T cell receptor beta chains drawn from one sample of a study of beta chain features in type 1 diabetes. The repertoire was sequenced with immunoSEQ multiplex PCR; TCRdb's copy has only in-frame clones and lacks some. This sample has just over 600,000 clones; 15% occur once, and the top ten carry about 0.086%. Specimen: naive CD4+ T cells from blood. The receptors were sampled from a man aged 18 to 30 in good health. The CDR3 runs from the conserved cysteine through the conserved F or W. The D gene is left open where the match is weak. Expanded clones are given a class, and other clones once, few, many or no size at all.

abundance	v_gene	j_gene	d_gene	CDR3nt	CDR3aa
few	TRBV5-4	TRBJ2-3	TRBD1	TGTGCCAGCAAGGACAGGGGGCTGAGGACAGATACGCAGTATTTT	CASKDRGLRTDTQYF
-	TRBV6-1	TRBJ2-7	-	TGTGCCAGCAACCAAATGGGGAGCTCCTACGAGCAGTACTTC	CASNQMGSSYEQYF
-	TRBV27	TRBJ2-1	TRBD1	TGTGCCAGCAACTTACAGGGGGCCTCCTACAATGAGCAGTTCTTC	CASNLQGASYNEQFF
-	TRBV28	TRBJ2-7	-	TGTGCCAGCAGTTTAAAGTACGAGCAGTACTTC	CASSLKYEQYF
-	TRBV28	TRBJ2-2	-	TGTGCCAGCAGCTCAGAGGGGAGGAACGGGGAGCTGTTTTTT	CASSSEGRNGELFF
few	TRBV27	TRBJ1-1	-	TGTGCCAGCCAAAACAGGGTTCTTGTAGCTTTCTTT	CASQNRVLVAFF
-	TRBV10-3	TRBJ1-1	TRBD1	TGTGCCATCAGGGCCCAGGGGGCTTACACTGAAGCTTTCTTT	CAIRAQGAYTEAFF
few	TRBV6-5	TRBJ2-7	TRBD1	TGTGCCAGCAGTAACCCACAGGGGAAATACGAGCAGTACTTC	CASSNPQGKYEQYF
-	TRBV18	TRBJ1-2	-	TGTGCCAGCTCAATCTGGGACGGATACTATGGCTACACCTTC	CASSIWDGYYGYTF
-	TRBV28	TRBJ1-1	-	TGTGCCAGCAGTTTGGGCAGGGGCTATGAAGCTTTCTTT	CASSLGRGYEAFF
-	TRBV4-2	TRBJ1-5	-	TGTGCCAGCAGCCAAGAGGTAGGGGGCAATCAGCCCCAGCATTTT	CASSQEVGGNQPQHF
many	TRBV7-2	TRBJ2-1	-	TGTGCCAGCAGCGACCGGGACGAGCAGTTCTTC	CASSDRDEQFF
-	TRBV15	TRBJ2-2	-	TGTGCCACCGTAGGGCCCGGGGTTCTGAACACCGGGGAGCTGTTTTTT	CATVGPGVLNTGELFF
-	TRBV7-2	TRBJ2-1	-	TGTGCCAGCAGCTTTATATTCAGTAGGGGAGCCACCTACAATGAGCAGTTCTTC	CASSFIFSRGATYNEQFF
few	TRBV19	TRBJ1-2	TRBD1	TGTGCCAGCGGGGACAGGGACTATGGCTACACCTTC	CASGDRDYGYTF
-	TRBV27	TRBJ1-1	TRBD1	TGTGCCAGCAGTTTACGGGGGGACAGGGGGCCTGGGACTGAAGCTTTCTTT	CASSLRGDRGPGTEAFF
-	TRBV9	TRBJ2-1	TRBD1	TGTGCCAGCAGCGGGGACGGGACAGCCTACAATGAGCAGTTCTTC	CASSGDGTAYNEQFF
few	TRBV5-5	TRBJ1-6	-	TGTGCCAGCAGCTTCGTGATAACTTCACCCCTCCACTTT	CASSFVITSPLHF
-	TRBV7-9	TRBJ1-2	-	TGTGCCAGCAGCCCCCTGACAGATGGCTACACCTTC	CASSPLTDGYTF
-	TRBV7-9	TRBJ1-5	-	TGTGCCAGCAGCCGTGACGTTCTCAATCAGCCCCAGCATTTT	CASSRDVLNQPQHF
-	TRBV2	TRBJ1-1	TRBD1	TGTGCCAGCAGTGCGGCAGGGGGCACTGAAGCTTTCTTT	CASSAAGGTEAFF
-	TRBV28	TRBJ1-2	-	TGTGCCAGCAGAGAAAGAATGAGTAACTATGGCTACACCTTC	CASRERMSNYGYTF
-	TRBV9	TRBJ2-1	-	TGTGCCAGCAGCCCACCGAACTTTGACTCCTACAATGAGCAGTTCTTC	CASSPPNFDSYNEQFF
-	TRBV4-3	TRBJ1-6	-	TGCGCCAGCAGCCAAGATCCAGGGCCTGATTCACCCCTCCACTTT	CASSQDPGPDSPLHF
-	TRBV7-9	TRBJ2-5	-	TGTGCCAGCAGCTTAGACAGGGCAGGAGAGACCCAGTACTTC	CASSLDRAGETQYF
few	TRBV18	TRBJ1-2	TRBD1	TGTGCCAGCTCACCGGACAGGGACTCGGATGGCTACACCTTC	CASSPDRDSDGYTF
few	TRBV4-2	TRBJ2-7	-	TGTGCCAGCAGCCAAGATGTAGGACCTTACGAGCAGTACTTC	CASSQDVGPYEQYF
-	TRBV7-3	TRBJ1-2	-	TGTGCCAGCAGCTCGACCCCCAGGGTCCACTATGGCTACACCTTC	CASSSTPRVHYGYTF
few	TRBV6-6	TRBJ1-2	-	TGTGCCAGCAGTCTCCCGTCCTATGGCTACACCTTC	CASSLPSYGYTF
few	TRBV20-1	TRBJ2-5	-	TGCAGTGCTATTCAAGAGACCCAGTACTTC	CSAIQETQYF
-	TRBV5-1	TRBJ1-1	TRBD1	TGCGCCAGCAGCGGCGGGACAGGGGTCCCTGAAGCTTTCTTT	CASSGGTGVPEAFF
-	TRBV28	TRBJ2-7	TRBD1	TGTGCCAGCAGTTTAGGTTTTACAGGGGCCGAGCAGTACTTC	CASSLGFTGAEQYF
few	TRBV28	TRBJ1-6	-	TGTGCCAGCAGTTTAAGTCCGGGGACACTCTACAGCTCCTATAATTCACCCCTCCACTTT	CASSLSPGTLYSSYNSPLHF
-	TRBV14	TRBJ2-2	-	TGTGCCAGCAGCCAGGGACTCCCCCGGGAGCTGTTTTTT	CASSQGLPRELFF
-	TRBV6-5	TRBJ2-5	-	TGTGCCAGCAGTTACCCACCCTGGGGGGAGACCCAGTACTTC	CASSYPPWGETQYF
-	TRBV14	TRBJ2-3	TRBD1	TGTGCCAGCAGCCAAAGGACAGGGGTAGCAGATACGCAGTATTTT	CASSQRTGVADTQYF
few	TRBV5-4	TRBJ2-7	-	TGTGCCAGCAGCTCGGAATACGTCCCCTACGAGCAGTACTTC	CASSSEYVPYEQYF
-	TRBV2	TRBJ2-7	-	TGTGCCAGCAGTGAAAGCGGCAGCTTC	CASSESGSF
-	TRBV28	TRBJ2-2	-	TGTGCCAGTCTCCCGAGCACCGGGGAGCTGTTTTTT	CASLPSTGELFF
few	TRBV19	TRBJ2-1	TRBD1	TGTGCCAGTAGTTCGGGACAGTCTATGGTCAATGAGCAGTTCTTC	CASSSGQSMVNEQFF
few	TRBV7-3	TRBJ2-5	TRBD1	TGTGCCAGCAGCCCTGGGACAGGACAAGAGACCCAGTACTTC	CASSPGTGQETQYF
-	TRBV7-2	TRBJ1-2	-	TGTGCCAGCAGCTTAGCGAAACAGAAGGGAGGCTACACCTTC	CASSLAKQKGGYTF